A single sample gave rise to the 6 T cell receptor beta chains below, sequenced in a study of cytomegalovirus exposure and HLA in healthy donors. The study ran its PCR with 60 Vbeta and 13 Jbeta primers. Data came from immunoSEQ multiplex PCR; TCRdb stores just in-frame clones and leaves some out. The sample shows tens of thousands of clones, and about 5% sits with its ten largest clones. Sequencing was performed on PBMCs. The receptors derive from a woman aged 40 to 50 in good health and CMV-seropositive.

J is TRBJ2-5 and V is TRBV5-1; D remains unclear. V lost 0 bases and J lost 5, with 8 bases in between. This CDR3 comprises 13 residues. Germline V gene data show CDR1 as SGHRS and CDR2 as YFSETQ. CDR3 sequence (DNA): TGCGCCAGCAGCTTGGAGTTAGTTGAGACCCAGTACTTC. This sequence encodes CASSLELVETQYF.

The V and J genes are TRBV11-2 and TRBJ1-2; D unresolved. Trimming shortened V by 5 bases and J by 8 bases, and 21 bases separated the two germline ends. Germline V gene sequence: CDR1 SGHAT, CDR2 FQNNGV. The CDR3 spans 15 residues. The CDR3 bases are TGTGCCAGCAGCCCCAACCCCCAGGTAACCGGCGGCTACACCTTC. This sequence encodes CASSPNPQVTGGYTF.

CDR3 in DNA: TGTGCCAGCAGCAGTCGGGAAAAACTGTTTTTT. It encodes CASSSREKLFF. This chain connects TRBV7-9 to TRBJ1-4; no reliable D call. The ends were cut back, 5 bases at V and 8 bases at J, with 6 bases in the middle. Germline values: CDR1 SEHNR, CDR2 FQNEAQ (reference sequence). The CDR3 has 11 amino acids.

CDR3 loop: CASRGTGQDYGYTF. CDR3 sequence (DNA): TGTGCCAGTAGGGGGACAGGACAGGACTATGGCTACACCTTC. The chain combines TRBV6-5 with TRBJ1-2, with 8 bases fitting TRBD1. Germline V lookup: CDR1 MNHEY, CDR2 SVGAGI. The CDR3 covers 14 residues. V lost 9 bases to trimming and J lost 3 bases; unmatched junction nucleotides: 9.

The V and J genes are TRBV18 and TRBJ2-5; D perhaps matches TRBD2 (6 bases). The end of the DNA fits TRBJ2-7 better, so the J call may be wrong. CDR1 and CDR2 (germline): KGHSH, LQKENI. This CDR3 contains 15 residues. The CDR3 DNA sequence: TGTGCCAGCTCACTATTGCAAGGCGGGGCCTACGAGCAGTACTTC. Encoded protein: CASSLLQGGAYEQYF.

The CDR3 sequence is CASSLVSSGYTQYF. The CDR3 coding sequence is TGTGCCAGCAGCTTAGTATCCAGCGGGTATACGCAGTATTTT. This sequence joins TRBV7-6 and TRBJ2-3; D might be TRBD2 (6 bases). Between the trimmed V and J ends, which lost 1 base and 7 bases, there was a span of 12 bases. CDR1 is SGHVS and CDR2 is FNYEAQ in the germline V gene. This CDR3 region has 14 residues.